This T cell receptor beta chain was sequenced in a study of T-cell reconstitution after alpha-beta-depleted transplantation in children. Unique molecular identifiers tagged the TCRbeta library. TCRdb re-called the PCR reads through MiXCR, storing one row per CDR3 protein. Among 200,000 to 250,000 distinct CDR3 sequences, about 9.2% were seen once, and the ten largest hold around 6.2%. The CDR3 contains 16 residues. Germline-derived CDR1 and CDR2 are SEHNR and FQNEAQ (reference sequence). V lost 0 bases and J 1 base, leaving 12 bases between the germline ends. In its sample, this clonotype was seen many times.

This TCR was sampled from a human donor who donated a stem cell graft to a child with acute lymphoblastic leukemia. The V and J genes are TRBV7-9 and TRBJ2-5; maybe TRBD1 (5 bases). The material was PBMCs from the stem cell graft donor, obtained from the stem cell graft. The CDR3 loop is CASSLATTVSQETQYF. CDR3 in DNA: TGTGCCAGCAGCTTAGCGACGACAGTGAGCCAAGAGACCCAGTACTTC.